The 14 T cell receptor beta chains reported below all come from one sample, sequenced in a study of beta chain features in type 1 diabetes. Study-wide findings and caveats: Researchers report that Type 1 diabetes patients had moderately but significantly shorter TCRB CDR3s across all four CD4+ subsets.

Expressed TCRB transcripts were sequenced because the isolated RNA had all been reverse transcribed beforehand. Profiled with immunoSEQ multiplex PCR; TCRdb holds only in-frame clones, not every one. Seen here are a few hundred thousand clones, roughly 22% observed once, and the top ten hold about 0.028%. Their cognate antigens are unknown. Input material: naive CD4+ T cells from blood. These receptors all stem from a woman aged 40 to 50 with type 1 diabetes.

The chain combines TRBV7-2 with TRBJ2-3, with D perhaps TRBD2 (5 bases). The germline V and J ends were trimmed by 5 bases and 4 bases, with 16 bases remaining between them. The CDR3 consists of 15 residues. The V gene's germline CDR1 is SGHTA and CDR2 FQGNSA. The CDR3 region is CASSPDSRAADTQYF. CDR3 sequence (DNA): TGTGCCAGCAGCCCCGACTCCCGAGCGGCAGATACGCAGTATTTT.

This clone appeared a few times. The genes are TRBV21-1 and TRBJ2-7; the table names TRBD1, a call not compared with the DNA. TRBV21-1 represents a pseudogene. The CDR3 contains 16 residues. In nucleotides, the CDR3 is TGTGCCAGCAGCAAACCTCCCGTCTCACACTCCTACGAGCAGTACTTC. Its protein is CASSKPPVSHSYEQYF.

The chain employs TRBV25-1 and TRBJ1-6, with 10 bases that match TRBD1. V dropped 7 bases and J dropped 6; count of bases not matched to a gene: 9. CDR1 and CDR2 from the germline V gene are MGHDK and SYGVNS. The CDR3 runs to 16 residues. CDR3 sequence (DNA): TGTGCCAGCACTCAATTACGGACAGGGGGTAATTCACCCCTCCACTTT. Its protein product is CASTQLRTGGNSPLHF.

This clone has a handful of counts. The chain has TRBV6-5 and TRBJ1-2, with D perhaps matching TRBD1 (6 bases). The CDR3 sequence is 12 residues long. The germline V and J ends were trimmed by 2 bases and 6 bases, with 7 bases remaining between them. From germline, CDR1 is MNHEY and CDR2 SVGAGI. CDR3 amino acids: CASSYEGDGYTF. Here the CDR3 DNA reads TGTGCCAGCAGTTACGAGGGGGATGGCTACACCTTC.

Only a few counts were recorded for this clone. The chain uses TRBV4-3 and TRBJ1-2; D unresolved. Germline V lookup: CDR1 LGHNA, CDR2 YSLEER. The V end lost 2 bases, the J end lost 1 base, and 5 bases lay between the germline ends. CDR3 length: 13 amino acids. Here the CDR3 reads CASSQRGNYGYTF. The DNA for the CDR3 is TGCGCCAGCAGCCAACGGGGTAACTATGGCTACACCTTC.

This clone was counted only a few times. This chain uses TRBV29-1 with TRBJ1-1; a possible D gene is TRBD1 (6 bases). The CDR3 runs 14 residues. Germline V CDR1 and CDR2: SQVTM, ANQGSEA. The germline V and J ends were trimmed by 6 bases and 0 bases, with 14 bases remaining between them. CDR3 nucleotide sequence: TGCAGCGTAGCCCGGACAGTCATGAACACTGAAGCTTTCTTT. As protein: CSVARTVMNTEAFF.

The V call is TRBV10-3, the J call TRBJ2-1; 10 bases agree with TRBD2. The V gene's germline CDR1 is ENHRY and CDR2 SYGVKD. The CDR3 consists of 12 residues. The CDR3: CGSSGGNNEQFF. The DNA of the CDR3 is TGTGGGTCTAGCGGGGGTAACAATGAGCAGTTCTTC.

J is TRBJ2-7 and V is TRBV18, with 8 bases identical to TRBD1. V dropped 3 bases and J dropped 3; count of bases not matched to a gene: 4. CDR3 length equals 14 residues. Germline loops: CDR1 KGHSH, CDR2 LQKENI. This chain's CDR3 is CASSPAQGDYEQYF. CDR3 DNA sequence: TGTGCCAGCTCACCGGCACAGGGGGACTACGAGCAGTACTTC. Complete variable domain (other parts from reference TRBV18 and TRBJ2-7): NAGVMQNPRHLVRRRGQEARLRCSPMKGHSHVYWYRQLPEEGLKFMVYLQKENIIDESGMPKERFSAEFPKEGPSILRIQQVVRGDSAAYFCASSPAQGDYEQYFGPGTRLTVT.

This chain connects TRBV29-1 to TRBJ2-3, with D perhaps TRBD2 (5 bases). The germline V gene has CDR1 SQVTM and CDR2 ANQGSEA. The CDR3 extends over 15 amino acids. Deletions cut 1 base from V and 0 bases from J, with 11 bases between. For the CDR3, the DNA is TGCAGCGTTGAAGCGGGTAGCGTGAGCACAGATACGCAGTATTTT. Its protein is CSVEAGSVSTDTQYF.

CDR3 DNA sequence: TGTGCCAGCAGCCCCTGGACTTCTACAGATACGCAGTATTTT. Protein sequence: CASSPWTSTDTQYF. The chain employs TRBV4-2 and TRBJ2-3, with a weak D call TRBD2 (5 bases). The germline CDR1 and CDR2 sequences are LGHNA and YNFKEQ. V was cut by 4 bases and J by 3 bases, with 11 bases left in between. CDR3 length equals 14 residues.

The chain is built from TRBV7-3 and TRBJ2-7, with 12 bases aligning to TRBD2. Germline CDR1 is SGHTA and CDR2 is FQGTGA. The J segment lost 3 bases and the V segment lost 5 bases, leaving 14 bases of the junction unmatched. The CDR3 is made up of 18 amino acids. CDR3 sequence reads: CASSPRLAGASFGYEQYF. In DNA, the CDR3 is TGTGCCAGCAGCCCCCGACTAGCGGGAGCATCGTTCGGCTACGAGCAGTACTTC.

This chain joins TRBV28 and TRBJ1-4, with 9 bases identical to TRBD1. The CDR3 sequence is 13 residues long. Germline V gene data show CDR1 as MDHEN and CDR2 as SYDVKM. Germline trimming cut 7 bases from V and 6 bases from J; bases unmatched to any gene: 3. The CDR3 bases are TGTGCCAGCATAGGACAGGGGCATGAAAAACTGTTTTTT. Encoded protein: CASIGQGHEKLFF. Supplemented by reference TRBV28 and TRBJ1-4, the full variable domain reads DVKVTQSSRYLVKRTGEKVFLECVQDMDHENMFWYRQDPGLGLRLIYFSYDVKMKEKGDIPEGYSVSREKKERFSLILESASTNQTSMYLCASIGQGHEKLFFGSGTQLSVL.

CDR3 nucleotide sequence: TGCAGTGCTAGATTCGGCGGTGAGCAGTACTTC. Translating it yields CSARFGGEQYF. This rearrangement joins TRBV20-1 to TRBJ2-7; D unclear. Germline lookup yields CDR1 DFQATT and CDR2 SNEGSKA (reference sequence). The CDR3 has 11 amino acids. The V end lost 2 bases, the J end lost 7 bases, and 9 bases lay between the germline ends.

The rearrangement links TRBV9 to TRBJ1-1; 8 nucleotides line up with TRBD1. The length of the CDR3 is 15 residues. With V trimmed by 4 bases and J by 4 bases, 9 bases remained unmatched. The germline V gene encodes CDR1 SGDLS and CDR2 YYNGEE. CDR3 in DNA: TGTGCCAGCAGCCGGACAGGGACTGGAAGCACTGAAGCTTTCTTT. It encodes CASSRTGTGSTEAFF.